This T cell receptor (beta chain) was documented in a study of identical twins. General study findings and limits: The more abundant beta clonotypes in cord blood had fewer insertions, and memory repertoires did not show this.

A single record per CDR3 protein comes from TCRdb applying MiXCR to the 5' RACE reads. Here the sample spans about 520,000 distinct CDR3 sequences, less than 25% being singletons. As for this clonotype: The antigen remains unidentified.

The CDR3 extends over 15 amino acids. Trimming at V came to 7 bases and at J to 3 bases, leaving 11 bases not matched to a gene. Germline V CDR1 and CDR2: MNHEY, SMNVEV (reference sequence). Separately, the same data were catalogued under a study of T cells expressing NK-cell markers.

Sequencing was carried out using CD4+ T cells sorted from blood. The gene calls are TRBV27 and TRBJ2-7; TRBD1 matches 8 bases. This clonotype was sampled from a woman between 18 and 30 years old in good health. The CDR3 DNA is TGTGCCAGCATAGCCCGGACAGGGAAGATCTACGAGCAGTACTTC. As protein: CASIARTGKIYEQYF.